This T cell receptor beta chain was profiled in a study of shared clonotypes between healthy human individuals. Study-level results: The four-donor shared clonotypes exceeded non-shared clonotypes in generation probability, with non-shared ones scoring lower. Rarefaction demonstrated incomplete sorted-subset sequencing despite large depth.

Germline trimming cut 2 bases from V and 2 bases from J; bases unmatched to any gene: 2. The CDR3 is made up of 14 amino acids. Germline loops: CDR1 LNHDA, CDR2 SQIVND (reference sequence). A note on this clone: What it binds is unknown.

Sequencing used immunoSEQ multiplex PCR; TCRdb keeps in-frame clones, though not all of them. The data contain fewer than 1.6 million clones, less than 99% of them singletons. The sequenced material came from naive CD4+ T cells sorted from blood. Subset noted: CD45RA+ positively selected. The origin of this receptor is a man aged 25-40 years in good health. The rearrangement links TRBV19 to TRBJ2-7, with 8 positions matching TRBD1. CDR3 bases: TGTGCCAGTAGTATAACAGGGGGTGCCTACGAGCAGTACTTC. Translation gives CASSITGGAYEQYF.